The entry below describes one T cell receptor beta chain. Its target is not known. Via MiXCR, TCRdb re-called the RT-PCR reads, giving one row per CDR3 protein. The sample carries approximately 500,000 distinct CDR3 sequences, roughly 13% recorded once. The sample comes from a study of response to subunit inactivated influenza vaccine. Study results and limitations: There was a suggestion from the authors that each seasonal influenza vaccination recruits few new T cells.

Germline V gene data show CDR1 as DFQATT and CDR2 as SNEGSKA (reference sequence). The CDR3 extends over 14 amino acids. Trimming cost V 6 bases and J 1 base, with 16 bases left between them. The clonotype comes from a man over 45 who received an inactivated influenza vaccine. The sequenced sample was PBMCs from blood, obtained 45 days after vaccination. J is TRBJ2-7 and V is TRBV20-1; tentative D call: TRBD1 (6 bases). The CDR3 loop is CSAPGQRYSYEQYF. The CDR3 nucleotides are TGCAGTGCACCCGGACAGCGGTATTCCTACGAGCAGTACTTC.